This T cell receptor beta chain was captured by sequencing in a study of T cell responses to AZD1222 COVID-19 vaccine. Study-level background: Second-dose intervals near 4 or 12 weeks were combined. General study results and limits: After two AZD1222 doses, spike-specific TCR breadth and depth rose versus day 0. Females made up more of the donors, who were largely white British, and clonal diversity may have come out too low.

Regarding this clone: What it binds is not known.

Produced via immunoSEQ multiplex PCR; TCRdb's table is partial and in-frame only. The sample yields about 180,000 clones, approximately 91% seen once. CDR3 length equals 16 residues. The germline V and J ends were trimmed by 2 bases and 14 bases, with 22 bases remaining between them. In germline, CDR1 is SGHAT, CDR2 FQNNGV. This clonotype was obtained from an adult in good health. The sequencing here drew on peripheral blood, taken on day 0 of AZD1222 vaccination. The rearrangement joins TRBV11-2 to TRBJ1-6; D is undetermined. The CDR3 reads CASSLTQTNSGRALHF. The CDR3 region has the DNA TGTGCCAGCAGCTTAACCCAGACAAATTCAGGAAGAGCCCTCCACTTT.